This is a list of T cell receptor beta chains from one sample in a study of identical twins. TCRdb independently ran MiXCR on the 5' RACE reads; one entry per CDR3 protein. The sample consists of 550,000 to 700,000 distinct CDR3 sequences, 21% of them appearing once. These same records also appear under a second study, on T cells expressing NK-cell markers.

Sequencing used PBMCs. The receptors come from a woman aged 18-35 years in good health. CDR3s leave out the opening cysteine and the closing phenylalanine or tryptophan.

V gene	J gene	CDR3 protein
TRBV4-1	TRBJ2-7	ASSPHAYRGFNSYEQY
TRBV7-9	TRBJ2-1	ASSSPGTGVNEQF
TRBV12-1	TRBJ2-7	ASSYYVYVVDLNRDRGSYEQY
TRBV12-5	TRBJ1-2	ASGLSRDSPNYGYT
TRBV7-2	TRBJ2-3	ASSWTGGMTDTQY
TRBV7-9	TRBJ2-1	ASSIYTGQGRNEQF
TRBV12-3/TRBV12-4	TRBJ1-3	AIGGNTIY
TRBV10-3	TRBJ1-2	AISESPLSTGAAGYT
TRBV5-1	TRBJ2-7	ASSLDPTSGSPEQY
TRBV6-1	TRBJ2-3	ASSEALLVGGSSTDTQY
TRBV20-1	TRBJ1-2	SASRDSYGYT
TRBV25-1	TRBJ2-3	AFEGRESDTQY
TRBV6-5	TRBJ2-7	ASSYPTGNGQGPTYEQY
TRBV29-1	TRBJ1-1	SATDRRNTEAF
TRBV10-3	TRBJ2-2	AVCDRNANTGELF
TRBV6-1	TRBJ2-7	ASSPDSGAYEQY
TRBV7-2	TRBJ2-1	ASSLVGGVGYNEQF